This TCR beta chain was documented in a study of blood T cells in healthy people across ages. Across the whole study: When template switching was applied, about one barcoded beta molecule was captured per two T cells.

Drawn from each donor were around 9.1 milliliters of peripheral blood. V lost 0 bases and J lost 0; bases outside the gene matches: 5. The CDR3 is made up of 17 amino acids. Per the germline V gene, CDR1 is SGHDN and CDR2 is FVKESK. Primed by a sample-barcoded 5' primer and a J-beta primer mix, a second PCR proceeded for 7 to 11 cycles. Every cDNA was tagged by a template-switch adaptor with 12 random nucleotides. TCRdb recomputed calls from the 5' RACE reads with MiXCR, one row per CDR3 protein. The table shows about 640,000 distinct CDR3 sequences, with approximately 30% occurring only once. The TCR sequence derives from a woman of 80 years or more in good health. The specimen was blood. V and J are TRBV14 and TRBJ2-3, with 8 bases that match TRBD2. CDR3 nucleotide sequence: TGTGCCAGCAGCCAAGATCAAGCGGGGGCTAGCACAGATACGCAGTATTTT. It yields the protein CASSQDQAGASTDTQYF.